This T cell receptor beta chain was found in a study of cytomegalovirus exposure and HLA in healthy donors. The PCR had 60 Vbeta and 13 Jbeta primers. Clones were sequenced by immunoSEQ multiplex PCR, and TCRdb holds only the in-frame ones, with some missing. The table has tens of thousands of clones, around four fifths seen once; the top ten hold approximately 3%. The CDR3 is made up of 14 amino acids. V gave up 3 bases and J gave up 3 bases, with 9 bases separating them. Looked up from germline, CDR1 is MNHNY and CDR2 is SVGAGI (reference sequence). Comment on this clone: The target antigen is unknown.

Study-wide results and limits: For most TCR beta V segments, an earlier analysis put the productive rate at about 87% or about 30% of the time.

The chain is built from TRBV6-6 and TRBJ1-5; D is undetermined. The sequence derives from a woman aged 25 to 39 in good health and CMV-seronegative. Sequenced sample: PBMCs. CDR3 amino acids: CASSYRGINQPQHF. The CDR3 bases are TGTGCCAGCAGTTATCGAGGAATCAATCAGCCCCAGCATTTT.